Each of the 7 T cell receptor beta chains below was sequenced from the same sample in a study of blood T cell repertoires in COVID-19. Clones were sequenced by immunoSEQ multiplex PCR, and TCRdb holds only the in-frame ones, with some missing. Of around 500,000 clones listed, roughly nine tenths were seen once; the top ten hold 6.5% to 9.5%. Sequencing used PBMCs or T cells enriched from blood (not recorded which). The receptors derive from a woman aged 55-69 years who had recovered from COVID-19.

The chain has TRBV25-1 and TRBJ1-1; 7 bases are shared with TRBD1. V lost 5 bases and J lost 5; bases outside the gene matches: 8. This CDR3 contains 14 residues. Germline V gives CDR1 MGHDK, CDR2 SYGVNS. CDR3: CASSLQGWETEAFF. For the CDR3, the DNA is TGTGCCAGCAGTTTACAGGGGTGGGAAACTGAAGCTTTCTTT.

The rearrangement uses TRBV19 and TRBJ1-1; weak D call: TRBD1 (5 bases). CDR3 length equals 14 residues. Germline CDR1 LNHDA, CDR2 SQIVND (reference sequence). V was shortened by 2 bases and J by 4 bases, with 11 bases between the two germline ends. Here the CDR3 DNA reads TGTGCCAGTAGTATAAGGGGCGGGGGCACTGAAGCTTTCTTT. Translation: CASSIRGGGTEAFF.

The genes are TRBV19 and TRBJ2-3, with D tentatively TRBD2 (5 bases). V shed 8 bases and J shed 7 bases, with 7 bases lying between them. CDR3 length: 10 residues. Germline V gene data show CDR1 as LNHDA and CDR2 as SQIVND (reference sequence). The CDR3 DNA reads TGTGCCAGTGGACTTAATACGCAGTATTTT. This translates into CASGLNTQYF.

This chain's CDR3 is CASTPRGENTEAFF. The CDR3 DNA sequence: TGTGCCAGCACCCCTCGGGGGGAGAACACTGAAGCTTTCTTT. The chain uses TRBV7-6 and TRBJ1-1; tentatively, D is TRBD1 (5 bases). The ends were cut back, 7 bases at V and 1 base at J, with 13 bases in the middle. The CDR3 loop spans 14 amino acids. Germline V CDR1 and CDR2: SGHVS, FNYEAQ.

The sample holds one count of this clone. The chain joins TRBV4-1 to TRBJ2-5; a possible D gene is TRBD2 (5 bases). The CDR3 sequence is 16 residues long. The ends were cut back, 1 base at V and 0 bases at J, with 12 bases in the middle. Germline CDR1 and CDR2: MGHRA and YSYEKL. CDR3: CASSQAGRTDQETQYF. The CDR3 coding sequence is TGCGCCAGCAGCCAAGCGGGAAGGACGGACCAAGAGACCCAGTACTTC.

Comment on this clone: Other nucleotide sequences from this sample produce the same CDR3. The V gene is TRBV12-3 or TRBV12-4, the J gene TRBJ1-2; D call uncertain. The CDR3 is made up of 13 amino acids. The V end was cut by 1 base, the J end by 5 bases, with 8 bases between. CDR3 in amino acids: CASSLVSGYGYTF. Here the CDR3 DNA reads TGTGCCAGCAGTTTAGTATCCGGGTATGGCTACACCTTC.

J is TRBJ1-1 and V is TRBV5-1, with 11 positions matching TRBD1. The CDR3 runs 17 residues. Looked up from germline, CDR1 is SGHRS and CDR2 is YFSETQ. V shed 1 base and J 1 base; nucleotides not matched to a gene: 6. CDR3 residues: CASSLMRTGGPNTEAFF. Here the CDR3 DNA reads TGCGCCAGCAGCTTGATGAGGACAGGGGGCCCGAACACTGAAGCTTTCTTT.